Shown below are 8 T cell receptor beta chains from a single sample sequenced in a study of T cell responses to AZD1222 COVID-19 vaccine. Produced via immunoSEQ multiplex PCR; TCRdb's table is partial and in-frame only. The sample gives about 80,000 clones, roughly 87% of which show up once; roughly a quarter is in the top ten. The sample here was peripheral blood, taken on day 0 of AZD1222 vaccination. The receptors come from an adult in good health.

In its sample, this clone was seen a few times. V gene TRBV7-9 combines with J gene TRBJ2-7, with 8 positions matching TRBD2. Losses at the gene ends were 1 base for V and 4 bases for J; bases not matched to a gene: 3. This CDR3 spans 14 amino acids. Germline V CDR1 and CDR2: SEHNR, FQNEAQ (reference sequence). The DNA for the CDR3 is TGTGCCAGCAGCTTAGGGGCGGGAGGTTACGAGCAGTACTTC. This sequence encodes CASSLGAGGYEQYF.

This clone occurred once. This chain uses TRBV28 with TRBJ1-1; D not certain. The CDR3 is made up of 15 amino acids. Germline V CDR1 and CDR2: MDHEN, SYDVKM. Deletions cut 7 bases from V and 0 bases from J, with 15 bases between. CDR3 nucleotide sequence: TGTGCCAGCACCCCCTTTAAGACACTGAACACTGAAGCTTTCTTT. It is translated as CASTPFKTLNTEAFF.

This CDR3 is CAWSGGGGTDTQYF. The CDR3 nucleotides are TGTGCCTGGTCTGGGGGGGGTGGCACAGATACGCAGTATTTT. This chain joins TRBV30 and TRBJ2-3; 7 nucleotides line up with TRBD2. The CDR3 contains 14 residues. Germline lookup yields CDR1 GTSNPN and CDR2 SVGIG (reference sequence). V shed 5 bases, J shed 1 base, and the junction held 6 bases outside the gene matches. Variable domain in full (rest from reference TRBV30 and TRBJ2-3): SQTIHQWPATLVQPVGSPLSLECTVEGTSNPNLYWYRQAAGRGLQLLFYSVGIGQISSEVPQNLSASRPQDRQFILSSKKLLLSDSGFYLCAWSGGGGTDTQYFGPGTRLTVL.

V and J are TRBV11-3 and TRBJ2-3; 9 bases align to TRBD1. CDR1 SGHNT and CDR2 YENEEA come from the germline V gene. The trim removed 5 bases at V and 12 bases at J, leaving 9 bases unmatched. This CDR3 has 13 amino acids. The CDR3 DNA follows: TGTGCCAGCAGCACAATCGACAGGGGGGATCAGTATTTT. It codes for CASSTIDRGDQYF. Drawing the rest from reference TRBV11-3 and TRBJ2-3, the complete variable domain is EAGVVQSPRYKIIEKKQPVAFWCNPISGHNTLYWYLQNLGQGPELLIRYENEEAVDDSQLPKDRFSAERLKGVDSTLKIQPAELGDSAVYLCASSTIDRGDQYFGPGTRLTVL.

This clone was counted a single time. The V call is TRBV24-1, the J call TRBJ2-1, with 8 bases lining up with TRBD2. CDR1 KGHDR and CDR2 SFDVKD come from the germline V gene. The CDR3 totals 20 residues. V lost 5 bases, J lost 5 bases, and 22 bases stayed unmatched. The CDR3 region has the DNA TGTGCCACCAGTGTCTCCCTCGGGGGAGCGGGAGACGGTCGAGACAATGAGCAGTTCTTC. Amino acids: CATSVSLGGAGDGRDNEQFF.

This rearrangement joins TRBV19 to TRBJ2-7; tentative D call: TRBD1 (5 bases). Trimming stripped 5 bases from V and 6 bases from J, with 23 bases between. The CDR3 is 16 residues long. The germline V gene encodes CDR1 LNHDA and CDR2 SQIVND (reference sequence). CDR3 region: CASSLRATGIESEQYF. CDR3 coding DNA: TGTGCCAGTAGTCTAAGAGCCACAGGCATAGAGTCCGAGCAGTACTTC.

This rearrangement joins TRBV2 to TRBJ1-5; D may be TRBD1 (5 bases). The CDR3 extends over 15 amino acids. Germline V gene sequence: CDR1 SNHLY, CDR2 FYNNEI. V was shortened by 4 bases and J by 0 bases, with 10 bases between the two germline ends. The CDR3, as DNA: TGTGCCAGCAGTGTTCGGGGCGTTAGCAATCAGCCCCAGCATTTT. This encodes CASSVRGVSNQPQHF.

The rearrangement links TRBV19 to TRBJ1-3, with TRBD1 matching 8 bases. This CDR3 contains 16 residues. V lost 6 bases to trimming and J lost 0 bases; unmatched junction nucleotides: 7. CDR1 is LNHDA and CDR2 is SQIVND in the germline V gene (reference sequence). CDR3 sequence: CASSPIQGVSGNTIYF. DNA of the CDR3: TGTGCCAGTAGCCCGATACAGGGGGTCTCTGGAAACACCATATATTTT.